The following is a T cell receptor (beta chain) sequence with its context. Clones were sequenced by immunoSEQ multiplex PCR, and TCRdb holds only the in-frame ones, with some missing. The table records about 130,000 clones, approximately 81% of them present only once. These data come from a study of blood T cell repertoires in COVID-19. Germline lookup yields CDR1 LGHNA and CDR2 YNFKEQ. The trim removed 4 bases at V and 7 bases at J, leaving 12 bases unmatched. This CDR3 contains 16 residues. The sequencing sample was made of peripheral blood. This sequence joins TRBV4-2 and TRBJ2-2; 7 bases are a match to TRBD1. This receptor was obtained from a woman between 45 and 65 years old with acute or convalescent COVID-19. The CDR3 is CASSPVNRGGVGELFF. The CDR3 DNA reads TGTGCCAGCAGCCCCGTGAACAGGGGTGGTGTCGGGGAGCTGTTTTTT.